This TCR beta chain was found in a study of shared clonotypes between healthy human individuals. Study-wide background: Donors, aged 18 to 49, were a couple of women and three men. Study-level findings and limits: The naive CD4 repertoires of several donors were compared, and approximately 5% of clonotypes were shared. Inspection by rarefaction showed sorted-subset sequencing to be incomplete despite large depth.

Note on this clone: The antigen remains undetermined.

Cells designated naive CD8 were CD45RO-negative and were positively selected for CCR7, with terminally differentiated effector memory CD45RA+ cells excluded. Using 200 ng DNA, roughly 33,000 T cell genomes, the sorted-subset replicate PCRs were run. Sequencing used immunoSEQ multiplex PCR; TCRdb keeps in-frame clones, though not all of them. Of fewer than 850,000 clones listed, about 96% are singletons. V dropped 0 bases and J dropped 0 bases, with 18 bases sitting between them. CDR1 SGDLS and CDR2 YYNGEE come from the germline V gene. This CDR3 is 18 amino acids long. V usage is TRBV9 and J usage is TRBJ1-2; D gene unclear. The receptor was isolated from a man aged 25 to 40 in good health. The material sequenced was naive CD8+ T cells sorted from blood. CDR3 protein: CASSVGSWIELTNYGYTF. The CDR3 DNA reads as TGTGCCAGCAGCGTAGGTTCGTGGATCGAACTGACTAACTATGGCTACACCTTC. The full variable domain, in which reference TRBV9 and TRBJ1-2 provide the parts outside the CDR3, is DSGVTQTPKHLITATGQRVTLRCSPRSGDLSVYWYQQSLDQGLQFLIQYYNGEERAKGNILERFSAQQFPDLHSELNLSSLELGDSALYFCASSVGSWIELTNYGYTFGSGTRLTVV.